These T cell receptor beta chains were read from a single sample in a study of shared clonotypes between healthy human individuals. Data came from immunoSEQ multiplex PCR; TCRdb stores just in-frame clones and leaves some out. The data hold around 700,000 clones, with around 73% observed a single time. Source material: memory CD4+ T cells sorted from blood. Every receptor here comes from a woman under 40 in good health. Both conserved end residues are part of each CDR3. The D gene is left open where the match is weak. For some rows the clone size is stated as once, few or many, or as a class when expanded; others skip it.

- TRBJ1-5 TRBV28 - TGTGCCAGCAGTTTGTGGGGGGGCGATCAGCCCCAGCATTTT CASSLWGGDQPQHF
- TRBJ2-3 TRBV6-1 - TGTGCCAGCAGTGTTCAGCAGGGGCCAGATACGCAGTATTTT CASSVQQGPDTQYF
- TRBJ2-2 TRBV19 - TGTGCCAGTAGTATACAGGCGAACACCGGGGAGCTGTTTTTT CASSIQANTGELFF
medium-sized TRBJ1-1 TRBV2 TRBD1 TGTGCCAGCGAACGGGACAGGGATGAAGCTTTCTTT CASERDRDEAFF
many TRBJ1-2 TRBV4-1 - TGCGCCAGCAGCCAAGTCGCGGATTATGGCTACACCTTC CASSQVADYGYTF
many TRBJ2-3 TRBV28 TRBD2 TGTGCCAGCAGTTCGACAAAGACTAGCGGGAGCTCAGATACGCAGTATTTT CASSSTKTSGSSDTQYF
- TRBJ2-2 TRBV5-1 TRBD2 TGCGCCAGCAGCTCCTCAGCGGCGGGGGCCGGGGAGCTGTTTTTT CASSSSAAGAGELFF
- TRBJ1-2 TRBV7-9 - TGTGCCAGCAGCTTAGGGGGGAACTATGGCTACACCTTC CASSLGGNYGYTF
- TRBJ2-4 TRBV18 - TGTGCCAGCTCATTCGGCGGGGATTCAGGAGCCAAAAACATTCAGTACTTC CASSFGGDSGAKNIQYF
- TRBJ2-6 TRBV5-1 - TGCGCCAGCAGCTTGGGCATTGGGTCTGGGGCCAACGTCCTGACTTTC CASSLGIGSGANVLTF
- TRBJ1-4 TRBV29-1 TRBD1 TGCAGCATCCGACAGGGGGCTGGTGAAAAACTGTTTTTT CSIRQGAGEKLFF
- TRBJ2-1 TRBV7-2 TRBD2 TGTGCCAGCAGCTACGGATGGACTAGCGAGTACAATGAGCAGTTCTTC CASSYGWTSEYNEQFF
once TRBJ2-1 TRBV11-2 - TGTGCCAGCAGCTTGGTGGTGAGCTCCTACAATGAGCAGTTCTTC CASSLVVSSYNEQFF
- TRBJ1-2 TRBV19 - TGTGCCAGTAGTTCCCAGATCCGCTATGGCTACACCTTC CASSSQIRYGYTF
- TRBJ1-2 TRBV5-1 TRBD1 TGCGCCAGCAGCGTACAGGGACAGGGATCCGGTGGCTACACCTTC CASSVQGQGSGGYTF
- TRBJ2-5 TRBV4-1 TRBD2 TGCGCCAGCAGCCCTGGGACTAGCGGGTGGGAGACCCAGTACTTC CASSPGTSGWETQYF
- TRBJ2-1 TRBV6-4 - TGTGCCAGCAGTATTAGCGGAGGCAATGAGCAGTTCTTC CASSISGGNEQFF
- TRBJ2-1 TRBV28 TRBD1 TGTGCCAGCAGTCTGGGGACAGGGTGGGCATATGAGCAGTTCTTC CASSLGTGWAYEQFF
once TRBJ1-4 TRBV11-2 - TGTGCCAGCAGCCTGGAACAGGGACCCTTCGAAAAACTGTTTTTT CASSLEQGPFEKLFF
- TRBJ1-1 TRBV5-5 - TGTGCCAGCAGCCCTTGGCTTACACTGAACACTGAAGCTTTCTTT CASSPWLTLNTEAFF
- TRBJ1-4 TRBV5-1 - TGCGCCAGCAGCCTACAAGGTTCCGGTGAAAAACTGTTTTTT CASSLQGSGEKLFF
- TRBJ2-7 TRBV5-1 TRBD2 TGCGCCAGCAGCAGACTAGCGGCGACCTACGAGCAGTACTTC CASSRLAATYEQYF
- TRBJ2-2 TRBV9 - TGTGCCAGCAGCGTAGGTGGCACCGGGGAGCTGTTTTTT CASSVGGTGELFF
- TRBJ2-1 TRBV7-6 - TGTGCCAGCAGCTTTTCCGAGAGCTCCTACAATGAGCAGTTCTTC CASSFSESSYNEQFF
- TRBJ2-1 TRBV11-2 TRBD2 TGTGCCAGCAGCTTGAGGCAGGGAGGGGACAATGAGCAGTTCTTC CASSLRQGGDNEQFF
- TRBJ2-1 TRBV27 TRBD2 TGTGCCAGCCTAGCGGGAGGCTCCTACAATGAGCAGTTCTTC CASLAGGSYNEQFF
- TRBJ2-2 TRBV28 - TGTGCCAGCAGTTTTTGGGTCGGGGAGCTGTTTTTT CASSFWVGELFF
few TRBJ2-7 TRBV7-9 TRBD2 TGTGCCAGCAGCCCAGAGACTAGCGGGAGGGCCCCCGGATACTTC CASSPETSGRAPGYF
- TRBJ2-7 TRBV4-2 - TGTGCCAGCAGCCAAGATAGAAGGATATACGAGCAGTACTTC CASSQDRRIYEQYF
- TRBJ1-1 TRBV2 - TGTGCCACCTACCGGTCCAAAAGGAACACTGAAGCTTTCTTT CATYRSKRNTEAFF
- TRBJ2-7 TRBV5-1 TRBD2 TGCGCCAGCAGCTTGGGGGCTAGCGGGGCCTACGAGCAGTACTTC CASSLGASGAYEQYF
- TRBJ1-2 TRBV9 - TGTGCCAGCAGCCCCTTGACGGGAGCTAACTATGGCTACACCTTC CASSPLTGANYGYTF
once TRBJ1-4 TRBV2 - TGTGCCAGCAGTGATTACGGGGGCGCGGGAAAACTGTTTTTT CASSDYGGAGKLFF
- TRBJ2-2 TRBV6-6 - TGTGCCAGCAGTTATCACACCCATTGGGAGCTGTTTTTT CASSYHTHWELFF
- TRBJ1-5 TRBV19 TRBD1 TGTGCCAGTAGTATAAAAGGGGGCCCCCAGCCCCAGCATTTT CASSIKGGPQPQHF
- TRBJ1-4 TRBV19 - TGTGCCAGTACCAAATGGGAGAATGAAAAACTGTTTTTT CASTKWENEKLFF
- TRBJ1-4 TRBV6-1 - TGTGCCAGCAGCCGTGCAACTAATGAAAAACTGTTTTTT CASSRATNEKLFF
once TRBJ1-2 TRBV15 TRBD1 TGTGCCACCTCCCGACAGGGAGGGGATGGCTACACCTTC CATSRQGGDGYTF
- TRBJ1-3 TRBV15 - TGTGCCACCAGCAGGGAAGACACTGGAAACACCATATATTTT CATSREDTGNTIYF
- TRBJ2-5 TRBV30 - TGTGCCTGGAGTGTACAACGTAAGGGAACTTCGTTTGAGACCCAGTACTTC CAWSVQRKGTSFETQYF
once TRBJ2-7 TRBV10-3 - TGTGCCACCCTTGGCGGGGTCAGCGAGCAGTACTTC CATLGGVSEQYF
- TRBJ2-1 TRBV19 TRBD1 TGTGCCAGTAGTCCCCTTAGGGGACAGGGGGCTGTTGAGCAGTTCTTC CASSPLRGQGAVEQFF
- TRBJ2-1 TRBV25-1 - TGTGCCAGCAGTGATCAGGGACTCTCCTACAATGAGCAGTTCTTC CASSDQGLSYNEQFF
- TRBJ1-4 TRBV6-6 - TGTGCCAGCAGTTACTCCGGGATTAATGAAAAACTGTTTTTT CASSYSGINEKLFF
- TRBJ2-3 TRBV2 - TGTGCCAGCAGTGAAGGGGGGGCAGATACGCAGTATTTT CASSEGGADTQYF